The 24 T cell receptor beta chains below were found in one sample sequenced in a study of cytomegalovirus exposure and HLA in healthy donors. Use of 60 Vbeta and 13 Jbeta primers characterized the PCR. Profiled with immunoSEQ multiplex PCR; TCRdb holds only in-frame clones, not every one. This sample has approximately 95,000 clones, with more than 70% found just once. What was sequenced was PBMCs. The origin of the receptors is a young man in good health and CMV-seropositive.

V usage is TRBV6-1 and J usage is TRBJ1-3; TRBD1 matches at 8 bases. The length of the CDR3 is 15 residues. The germline V gene has CDR1 MNHNS and CDR2 SASEGT. V gave up 7 bases and J gave up 0 bases; unmatched junction bases: 5. The CDR3 coding sequence is TGTGCCAGCACCACGACAGGGGACTCTGGAAACACCATATATTTT. This encodes CASTTTGDSGNTIYF.

The chain uses TRBV9 and TRBJ2-1, with TRBD2 identical over 9 bases. CDR3 length: 16 residues. Germline assignment: CDR1 SGDLS and CDR2 YYNGEE. With V trimmed by 3 bases and J by 4 bases, 8 bases remained unmatched. In DNA, the CDR3 is TGTGCCAGCAGCGGGACCGCTAGCGGGGTGTACAATGAGCAGTTCTTC. Translated: CASSGTASGVYNEQFF.

This clone was observed a few times. The gene calls are TRBV19 and TRBJ1-1, with a tentative D call TRBD1 (5 bases). CDR3 length: 13 residues. Germline assignment: CDR1 LNHDA and CDR2 SQIVND (reference sequence). The V end was cut by 6 bases, the J end by 1 base, with 9 bases between. The CDR3 here is CASSPQANTEAFF. The CDR3 DNA follows: TGTGCCAGTAGCCCACAGGCGAACACTGAAGCTTTCTTT.

The chain links TRBV5-6 to TRBJ2-3; 8 nucleotides align to TRBD2. The germline V gene encodes CDR1 SGHDT and CDR2 YYEEEE. V lost 3 bases, J lost 3 bases, and 9 bases stayed unmatched. CDR3 length: 16 residues. CDR3 loop: CASSWLTGGETDTQYF. The CDR3 nucleotides are TGTGCCAGCAGCTGGTTGACCGGGGGGGAGACAGATACGCAGTATTTT.

The V and J genes are TRBV7-9 and TRBJ1-5; TRBD1 matches at 12 bases. Germline V gives CDR1 SEHNR, CDR2 FQNEAQ (reference sequence). V lost 5 bases to trimming and J lost 1 base; unmatched junction nucleotides: 6. The CDR3 totals 17 residues. The CDR3 DNA is TGTGCCAGCAGCCCGGGACAGGGGGCCGGAAGCAATCAGCCCCAGCATTTT. This encodes CASSPGQGAGSNQPQHF.

CDR3 nucleotides: TGTGCCACCAGCAGACTCCGGGACAGCCATAATTCACCCCTCCACTTT. This translates into CATSRLRDSHNSPLHF. The rearrangement joins TRBV15 to TRBJ1-6, with 7 positions matching TRBD1. Germline V gives CDR1 LNHNV, CDR2 YYDKDF (reference sequence). Unmatched junction bases numbered 6, after V lost 2 bases and J lost 5 bases. The length of the CDR3 is 16 residues.

The chain links TRBV7-8 to TRBJ1-3, with TRBD1 matching over 7 bases. V trimming: 5 bases; J trimming: 4 bases; junction bases outside the gene matches: 8. The CDR3 is 15 residues long. Germline V gene sequence: CDR1 SGHVS, CDR2 FQNEAQ. The CDR3 DNA is TGTGCCAGCAGCATCGGGACAGCTACGGGAAACACCATATATTTT. Its translation: CASSIGTATGNTIYF.

V is TRBV20-1 and J is TRBJ2-7; TRBD2 is a possible D gene (5 bases). The CDR3 has 11 amino acids. Germline V gene sequence: CDR1 DFQATT, CDR2 SNEGSKA (reference sequence). With 6 bases removed from V and 3 bases from J, the gap between germline ends came to 9 bases. This CDR3 is CSANRDYEQYF. The CDR3 DNA sequence: TGCAGTGCCAACCGGGACTACGAGCAGTACTTC.

The chain carries TRBV6-1 and TRBJ1-5; D is undetermined. The V gene lost 5 bases and the J gene lost 7 bases, with 9 bases spanning the gap. The CDR3 is 12 residues long. Germline V lookup: CDR1 MNHNS, CDR2 SASEGT. CDR3 DNA: TGTGCCAGCAGTTTAATTCCGCAGCCCCAGCATTTT. Translated, it gives CASSLIPQPQHF.

V and J are TRBV30 and TRBJ2-5, with D perhaps matching TRBD1 (5 bases). Trimming pared 1 base from V and 5 bases from J, leaving 8 bases between. Germline lookup yields CDR1 GTSNPN and CDR2 SVGIG (reference sequence). The CDR3 contains 12 residues. In DNA form, the CDR3 reads TGTGCCTGGAGTGGGTCAGGGGAGACCCAGTACTTC. This sequence encodes CAWSGSGETQYF.

This chain joins TRBV5-1 and TRBJ2-2, with 7 bases identical to TRBD1. V was clipped by 4 bases and J by 4 bases; unmatched bases: 16. Per germline, CDR1 SGHRS and CDR2 YFSETQ. This CDR3 spans 18 amino acids. CDR3 in amino acids: CASSPLGQAGLGTGELFF. The CDR3 DNA is TGCGCCAGCAGCCCCCTAGGACAGGCTGGATTGGGCACCGGGGAGCTGTTTTTT.

V is TRBV28 and J is TRBJ1-2; 7 nucleotides line up with TRBD1. CDR1 MDHEN and CDR2 SYDVKM come from the germline V gene. The CDR3 covers 15 residues. The V gene end was trimmed by 4 bases and the J gene end by 5 bases; junction bases not matched to a gene: 10. In DNA form, the CDR3 reads TGTGCCAGCAGTTCTGCCGGGACAGCCAATTATGGCTACACCTTC. It is translated as CASSSAGTANYGYTF.

The chain carries TRBV7-9 and TRBJ2-7; no clear D gene. The CDR3 has 16 amino acids. V lost 0 bases to trimming and J lost 0 bases, with 12 bases between them. Germline V CDR1 and CDR2: SEHNR, FQNEAQ (reference sequence). The CDR3 protein is CASSLALRLDSYEQYF. The CDR3 region has the DNA TGTGCCAGCAGCTTAGCCCTTAGGCTAGACTCCTACGAGCAGTACTTC. Full variable domain (missing parts from reference TRBV7-9 and TRBJ2-7): DTGVSQNPRHKITKRGQNVTFRCDPISEHNRLYWYRQTLGQGPEFLTYFQNEAQLEKSRLLSDRFSAERPKGSFSTLEIQRTEQGDSAMYLCASSLALRLDSYEQYFGPGTRLTVT.

The chain joins TRBV6-5 to TRBJ2-7, with D possibly TRBD1 on 6 matching bases. Germline CDR1 is MNHEY and CDR2 is SVGAGI. The V gene lost 4 bases and the J gene lost 3 bases, with 16 bases spanning the gap. The CDR3 contains 15 residues. The CDR3 here is CASSFSGTQDYEQYF. The CDR3 DNA sequence: TGTGCCAGCAGTTTCTCCGGGACACAAGACTACGAGCAGTACTTC.

The chain combines TRBV29-1 with TRBJ1-2, with TRBD1 identical over 8 bases. The germline V gene has CDR1 SQVTM and CDR2 ANQGSEA. Germline trimming cut 6 bases from V and 5 bases from J; bases unmatched to any gene: 17. The CDR3 runs to 16 residues. Written as DNA, the CDR3 is TGCAGCGTGTACGCCCGGTCCAGGGGGCGGTTTTATGGCTACACCTTC. Translated: CSVYARSRGRFYGYTF.

The CDR3 sequence: CASSPGDRVNTEAFF. Written as DNA, the CDR3 is TGTGCCAGCAGCCCTGGGGACAGGGTAAACACTGAAGCTTTCTTT. The chain is built from TRBV7-9 and TRBJ1-1; TRBD1 matches at 9 bases. The CDR3 runs to 15 residues. Germline V gene sequence: CDR1 SEHNR, CDR2 FQNEAQ (reference sequence). The V segment lost 5 bases and the J segment 2 bases; nucleotides outside the gene matches: 6.

The chain carries TRBV30 and TRBJ2-5; 9 bases align to TRBD1. The closer fit of TRBJ2-7 to the DNA end suggests the J call may be wrong. Germline loops: CDR1 GTSNPN, CDR2 SVGIG (reference sequence). The length of the CDR3 is 13 residues. The CDR3, as DNA: TGTGCCTGGAGTAGGACAGGGGCGAACGAGCAGTACTTC. Translated, it gives CAWSRTGANEQYF.

V and J are TRBV11-2 and TRBJ2-7; weak D call: TRBD2 (5 bases). The CDR3 runs 15 residues. V dropped 1 base and J dropped 3 bases, with 13 bases sitting between them. CDR1 SGHAT and CDR2 FQNNGV come from the germline V gene. The CDR3 DNA sequence: TGTGCCAGCAGCTTAGGTTTCGGGGATTTCTACGAGCAGTACTTC. Translation gives CASSLGFGDFYEQYF.

This clone was counted a few times. Distinct nucleotide sequences in the sample also encode this CDR3. V usage is TRBV4-1 and J usage is TRBJ1-2; D is uncertain. Germline lookup yields CDR1 MGHRA and CDR2 YSYEKL. The CDR3 covers 15 residues. V gave up 1 base and J gave up 2 bases, with 11 bases separating them. CDR3 protein: CASSQAAGKNYGYTF. CDR3 nucleotide sequence: TGCGCCAGCAGCCAAGCGGCCGGGAAAAACTATGGCTACACCTTC.

The chain uses TRBV28 and TRBJ2-6; a weak D match, TRBD1 (6 bases). Germline V gene data show CDR1 as MDHEN and CDR2 as SYDVKM. The V gene lost 7 bases and the J gene lost 2 bases, with 9 bases spanning the gap. The CDR3 length is 14 residues. The CDR3: CASKTGPGANVLTF. The DNA for the CDR3 is TGTGCCAGCAAAACAGGGCCTGGGGCCAACGTCCTGACTTTC.

This clone was recorded a few times. This chain joins TRBV5-5 and TRBJ2-5, with D tentatively TRBD1 (6 bases). Germline values: CDR1 SGHKS, CDR2 YYEKEE (reference sequence). This CDR3 spans 14 amino acids. V gave up 2 bases and J gave up 1 base, with 9 bases separating them. The CDR3 here is CASSFEGGQETQYF. For the CDR3, the DNA is TGTGCCAGCAGCTTCGAAGGGGGCCAAGAGACCCAGTACTTC.

This clone was counted a few times. This chain joins TRBV4-1 and TRBJ2-3; possible D gene TRBD1, 6 bases. This CDR3 has 17 residues. The germline gives CDR1 MGHRA, CDR2 YSYEKL. Trimming cost V 6 bases and J 4 bases, with 23 bases left between them. The CDR3 loop is CASSPDGFLQGPDTQYF. The DNA for the CDR3 is TGCGCCAGCAGTCCGGATGGCTTTCTACAGGGCCCAGATACGCAGTATTTT.

The rearrangement uses TRBV5-6 and TRBJ1-4; D not certain. V lost 0 bases and J 6 bases, leaving 15 bases between the germline ends. CDR1 and CDR2 (germline): SGHDT, YYEEEE. This CDR3 is built from 16 residues. The CDR3 loop reads CASSLALEGYDEKLFF. DNA for the CDR3: TGTGCCAGCAGCTTGGCCCTGGAGGGCTATGATGAAAAACTGTTTTTT.

This clone was recorded once. The chain has TRBV27 and TRBJ2-2, with 10 bases aligning to TRBD2. The CDR3 loop spans 17 amino acids. Germline V lookup: CDR1 MNHEY, CDR2 SMNVEV (reference sequence). The V and J ends lost 3 bases and 0 bases, in that order; junction bases with no gene match: 4. CDR3: CASSFLAGAANTGELFF. The CDR3 nucleotides read TGTGCCAGCAGTTTTCTAGCGGGGGCCGCGAACACCGGGGAGCTGTTTTTT.